This TCR beta chain was recovered during a study of identical twins. Overall study findings and caveats: There was more out-of-frame TCR alpha sharing in monozygotic twins than models estimated. Diverse VJ usage suggested most zero-insertion clonotypes were not invariant T cells.

There are 15 residues in the CDR3. The germline gives CDR1 SGHTA, CDR2 FQGNSA. Unmatched junction bases numbered 7, after V lost 5 bases and J lost 7 bases. About this clonotype itself: Its matching antigen is unknown.

Through template switching, a universal primer site was introduced, and the cDNA contained unique molecular identifiers. TCRdb reprocessed the 5' RACE reads via MiXCR and lists one record per CDR3 protein. The table includes around 370,000 distinct CDR3 sequences, approximately 8.7% detected once. Material: naive T cells sorted from blood. The chain joins TRBV7-2 to TRBJ2-1; the match to TRBD2 covers 11 bases. The TCR sequence derives from a woman aged 50 to 65 in good health. CDR3 coding DNA: TGTGCCAGCAGCCATACTAGCGGGAGCTGGAATGAGCAGTTCTTC. This sequence encodes CASSHTSGSWNEQFF.